The 26 T cell receptor beta chains listed next were all sequenced from one sample in a study of lymphopenia after photon versus proton radiotherapy. Profiled with immunoSEQ multiplex PCR; TCRdb holds only in-frame clones, not every one. This sample has about 70,000 clones; 85% to 95% occur once, and the top ten carry around 2.2%. Sample: peripheral blood, taken from a patient treated with photon-based radiotherapy. Every receptor here comes from a woman aged 35 to 49 with cholangiocarcinoma.

This clone came up a few times. The chain recombines TRBV15 with TRBJ2-7; 12 bases match TRBD1. CDR1 is LNHNV, CDR2 YYDKDF, per germline (reference sequence). The ends lost 2 bases at V and 5 bases at J; junction bases unmatched: 4. The CDR3 has 15 amino acids. The CDR3 loop is CATSRSGQGADEQYF. CDR3 DNA sequence: TGTGCCACCAGCAGATCGGGACAGGGGGCGGACGAGCAGTACTTC.

The V call is TRBV7-2, the J call TRBJ1-2; 7 nucleotides align to TRBD1. The V gene's germline CDR1 is SGHTA and CDR2 FQGNSA. The CDR3 consists of 16 residues. Trimming removed 1 base from V and 4 bases from J; junction bases left unmatched: 9. CDR3 residues: CASSLGAGGLVYGYTF. CDR3 coding DNA: TGTGCCAGCAGCTTAGGGGCAGGGGGTCTAGTCTATGGCTACACCTTC.

This chain links TRBV5-1 with TRBJ1-4; D possibly corresponds to TRBD1 (5 bases). Germline V CDR1 and CDR2: SGHRS, YFSETQ. CDR3 length equals 14 residues. Between the trimmed V and J ends, which lost 0 bases and 8 bases, there was a span of 11 bases. CDR3 sequence (DNA): TGCGCCAGCAGCTTGGTCGGGGGGGACGAAAAACTGTTTTTT. This sequence encodes CASSLVGGDEKLFF.

This clone appeared a single time. The rearrangement links TRBV5-8 to TRBJ1-5; unclear D gene. The germline V gene has CDR1 SGHTS and CDR2 YDEGEE. V lost 4 bases to trimming and J lost 7 bases, with 18 bases between them. The CDR3 extends over 15 amino acids. The CDR3, as DNA: TGTGCCAGCAGCCTGCGGGGAGGGCAGGAGCAGCCCCAGCATTTT. Its translation is CASSLRGGQEQPQHF.

The rearrangement joins TRBV5-1 to TRBJ2-7, with D maybe TRBD1 (6 bases). CDR1 is SGHRS and CDR2 is YFSETQ in the germline V gene. The CDR3 length is 13 residues. Trimming took off 4 bases at V and 5 bases at J, with 13 bases between the two ends. The CDR3 nucleotides read TGCGCCAGCAGCGGCGGACAGTACCACGAGCAGTACTTC. Translated, it gives CASSGGQYHEQYF.

V and J are TRBV15 and TRBJ2-1, with D possibly TRBD2 on 6 matching bases. The V gene lost 0 bases and the J gene lost 0 bases, with 12 bases spanning the gap. CDR3 length: 17 residues. In germline, CDR1 is LNHNV, CDR2 YYDKDF (reference sequence). The CDR3 here is CATSREPRGTSYNEQFF. The CDR3 nucleotides are TGTGCCACCAGCAGAGAGCCTCGGGGGACCTCCTACAATGAGCAGTTCTTC.

The rearrangement links TRBV6-5 to TRBJ1-1; D remains unclear. The CDR3 is 14 amino acids. Trimming removed 2 bases from V and 0 bases from J, with 7 bases in between. CDR1 is MNHEY, CDR2 SVGAGI, per germline. The CDR3 protein is CASSYGPLNTEAFF. CDR3 in DNA: TGTGCCAGCAGTTACGGGCCCTTGAACACTGAAGCTTTCTTT.

The V call is TRBV5-1, the J call TRBJ2-7, with 13 positions matching TRBD2. The V segment lost 3 bases and the J segment 8 bases; nucleotides outside the gene matches: 2. The CDR3 runs 13 residues. Germline loops: CDR1 SGHRS, CDR2 YFSETQ. The DNA of the CDR3 is TGCGCCAGCAGCTCGACTAGCGGGGGGAAGCAGTACTTC. Protein: CASSSTSGGKQYF.

The chain is built from TRBV7-2 and TRBJ1-1; D unclear. Germline-derived CDR1 and CDR2 are SGHTA and FQGNSA. The CDR3 extends over 13 amino acids. Trimming took off 1 base at V and 5 bases at J, with 8 bases between the two ends. DNA for the CDR3: TGTGCCAGCAGCTTAGGGTTGGGTACTGAAGCTTTCTTT. Translating gives CASSLGLGTEAFF.

V gene TRBV12-5 combines with J gene TRBJ2-3, with a tentative D call TRBD1 (5 bases). Trimming took off 3 bases at V and 6 bases at J, with 10 bases between the two ends. CDR1 and CDR2 from the germline V gene are LGHNT and FRNRAP. The CDR3 spans 13 residues. CDR3 protein: CASGFPGWDTQYF. The CDR3 coding sequence is TGTGCTAGTGGTTTTCCAGGGTGGGATACGCAGTATTTT.

The rearrangement uses TRBV9 and TRBJ2-3, with 11 bases aligning to TRBD2. Trimming at V came to 0 bases and at J to 2 bases, leaving 2 bases not matched to a gene. Germline values: CDR1 SGDLS, CDR2 YYNGEE. The CDR3 spans 16 residues. The DNA for the CDR3 is TGTGCCAGCAGCGTAGGGACTAGCGGGTCCACAGATACGCAGTATTTT. Translated, it gives CASSVGTSGSTDTQYF.

Only one count was recorded for this clone. The chain carries TRBV19 and TRBJ2-6; a possible D gene is TRBD2 (5 bases). This CDR3 has 17 amino acids. Trimming took 3 bases from V and 3 from J, leaving 15 bases between them. CDR1 is LNHDA, CDR2 SQIVND, per germline (reference sequence). The CDR3 loop reads CASSITLVISGANVLTF. The CDR3 DNA reads TGTGCCAGTAGTATCACACTAGTTATTAGTGGGGCCAACGTCCTGACTTTC. Full variable domain (outside the CDR3, taken from reference TRBV19 and TRBJ2-6): DGGITQSPKYLFRKEGQNVTLSCEQNLNHDAMYWYRQDPGQGLRLIYYSQIVNDFQKGDIAEGYSVSREKKESFPLTVTSAQKNPTAFYLCASSITLVISGANVLTFGAGSRLTVL.

The chain uses TRBV6-6 and TRBJ1-2, with D possibly being TRBD1 (5 bases). Germline CDR1 MNHNY, CDR2 SVGAGI (reference sequence). The ends were cut back, 4 bases at V and 4 bases at J, with 16 bases in the middle. This CDR3 has 15 amino acids. The CDR3 protein is CASSSYSTAGYGYTF. DNA for the CDR3: TGTGCCAGCAGTTCTTACTCGACAGCGGGCTATGGCTACACCTTC.

The rearrangement joins TRBV9 to TRBJ2-7; 8 nucleotides line up with TRBD2. The trim removed 0 bases at V and 5 bases at J, leaving 10 bases unmatched. This CDR3 is built from 16 residues. Germline V gene sequence: CDR1 SGDLS, CDR2 YYNGEE. The CDR3 sequence is CASSVASGGLGDEQYF. Written as DNA, the CDR3 is TGTGCCAGCAGCGTAGCCTCCGGGGGACTAGGAGACGAGCAGTACTTC. The entire variable domain, with the rest obtained from reference TRBV9 and TRBJ2-7, is as follows: DSGVTQTPKHLITATGQRVTLRCSPRSGDLSVYWYQQSLDQGLQFLIQYYNGEERAKGNILERFSAQQFPDLHSELNLSSLELGDSALYFCASSVASGGLGDEQYFGPGTRLTVT.

This chain links TRBV9 with TRBJ1-6; D perhaps matches TRBD1 (6 bases). The V and J ends lost 4 bases and 7 bases respectively, with 15 bases between them. The CDR3 runs 15 residues. The germline V gene has CDR1 SGDLS and CDR2 YYNGEE. As DNA, the CDR3 is TGTGCCAGCAGCTTCGGGGGCAGCAAGAATTCACCCCTCCACTTT. Its protein product is CASSFGGSKNSPLHF.

V gene TRBV18 combines with J gene TRBJ1-1, with 7 bases lining up with TRBD1. The germline V gene has CDR1 KGHSH and CDR2 LQKENI. The V and J ends lost 3 bases and 5 bases, in that order; junction bases with no gene match: 9. The length of the CDR3 is 15 residues. This CDR3 is CASSPLSSGGTEAFF. The CDR3 DNA follows: TGTGCCAGCTCACCCCTGTCGTCAGGGGGAACTGAAGCTTTCTTT. Based on the CDR3 plus reference TRBV18 and TRBJ1-1, the full variable domain is NAGVMQNPRHLVRRRGQEARLRCSPMKGHSHVYWYRQLPEEGLKFMVYLQKENIIDESGMPKERFSAEFPKEGPSILRIQQVVRGDSAAYFCASSPLSSGGTEAFFGQGTRLTVV.

The chain joins TRBV19 to TRBJ2-3, with 12 positions matching TRBD2. This CDR3 is 14 amino acids long. CDR1 is LNHDA, CDR2 SQIVND, per germline (reference sequence). The V and J ends lost 9 bases and 0 bases, in that order; junction bases with no gene match: 1. The CDR3 protein is CASGLAGSTDTQYF. The CDR3 DNA reads as TGTGCCAGCGGACTAGCGGGAAGCACAGATACGCAGTATTTT.

This chain uses TRBV4-2 with TRBJ1-6, with a tentative D call TRBD1 (5 bases). The germline V and J ends were trimmed by 1 base and 0 bases, with 19 bases remaining between them. This CDR3 has 20 amino acids. Germline lookup yields CDR1 LGHNA and CDR2 YNFKEQ. Here the CDR3 DNA reads TGTGCCAGCAGCCAAGTTCCGAGCTCCACAGGCAGCTCCTATAATTCACCCCTCCACTTT. Protein sequence: CASSQVPSSTGSSYNSPLHF.

V usage is TRBV15 and J usage is TRBJ2-1, with D uncertain. CDR1 is LNHNV and CDR2 is YYDKDF in the germline V gene (reference sequence). V was pared by 1 base and J by 0 bases, with 10 bases between. The CDR3 has 16 amino acids. The CDR3 DNA sequence: TGTGCCACCAGCAGAGGAGACTCGAGCTCCTACAATGAGCAGTTCTTC. It encodes CATSRGDSSSYNEQFF.

V gene TRBV6-1 combines with J gene TRBJ2-5, with 9 bases lining up with TRBD1. The CDR3 extends over 14 amino acids. V gave up 6 bases and J gave up 4 bases; unmatched junction bases: 6. Germline V gives CDR1 MNHNS, CDR2 SASEGT. The CDR3 protein is CASRGQGGGETQYF. Written as DNA, the CDR3 is TGTGCCAGCAGGGGACAGGGTGGGGGAGAGACCCAGTACTTC.

In this sample, this clone turned up once. This chain uses TRBV5-1 with TRBJ2-1, with 7 positions matching TRBD2. The germline CDR1 and CDR2 sequences are SGHRS and YFSETQ. The V and J ends lost 3 bases and 0 bases, in that order; junction bases with no gene match: 12. CDR3 size: 18 residues. The CDR3 protein is CASSSTIAGTFSYNEQFF. Written as DNA, the CDR3 is TGCGCCAGCAGCTCTACGATAGCGGGTACGTTCTCCTACAATGAGCAGTTCTTC.

The V call is TRBV5-4, the J call TRBJ1-2; 7 bases line up with TRBD1. Per the germline V gene, CDR1 is SGHNT and CDR2 is YYREEE (reference sequence). Trimming cost V 0 bases and J 0 bases; bases outside gene matches: 5. The CDR3 covers 16 residues. The CDR3 bases are TGTGCCAGCAGCTTGGGGAGGACAGGTCCTAACTATGGCTACACCTTC. Residues: CASSLGRTGPNYGYTF.

The chain has TRBV13 and TRBJ2-2; D is possibly TRBD1 or TRBD2 (5 bases each). This CDR3 spans 15 amino acids. The V gene lost 5 bases and the J gene lost 3 bases, with 13 bases spanning the gap. Germline V gene sequence: CDR1 PRHDT, CDR2 FYEKMQ (reference sequence). The CDR3 DNA sequence: TGTGCCAGCAGCCCTAGAGGGGTTGACACCGGGGAGCTGTTTTTT. Protein product: CASSPRGVDTGELFF.

The chain employs TRBV5-1 and TRBJ2-2; TRBD2 agrees at 8 bases. The V segment lost 2 bases and the J segment 0 bases; nucleotides outside the gene matches: 3. The germline V gene has CDR1 SGHRS and CDR2 YFSETQ. This CDR3 is built from 16 residues. This chain's CDR3 is CASSFGGRPNTGELFF. Written as DNA, the CDR3 is TGCGCCAGCAGCTTTGGCGGGAGGCCGAACACCGGGGAGCTGTTTTTT.

The rearrangement links TRBV4-3 to TRBJ2-3; TRBD1 agrees at 7 bases. Germline CDR1 is LGHNA and CDR2 is YSLEER. This CDR3 comprises 16 residues. The ends lost 0 bases at V and 0 bases at J; junction bases unmatched: 3. The CDR3 is CASSQETGISTDTQYF. The CDR3 coding sequence is TGCGCCAGCAGCCAAGAGACAGGGATAAGCACAGATACGCAGTATTTT.

In its sample, this clone was seen once. The rearrangement uses TRBV11-3 and TRBJ2-1, with 11 nucleotides matching TRBD2. CDR3 size: 17 residues. Unmatched junction bases numbered 13, after V lost 4 bases and J lost 8 bases. CDR1 and CDR2 (germline): SGHNT, YENEEA. Written as DNA, the CDR3 is TGTGCCAGCAGCTCAACTCTAGCGGGAGGCCAGGTGGATGAGCAGTTCTTC. This sequence encodes CASSSTLAGGQVDEQFF.